The present T cell receptor beta chain was sequenced within a study of cytomegalovirus exposure and HLA in healthy donors. Looked up from germline, CDR1 is MNHEY and CDR2 is SMNVEV (reference sequence). V lost 1 base and J lost 5, with 9 bases in between. The CDR3 runs to 15 residues. Assay: immunoSEQ multiplex PCR; the TCRdb copy retains only in-frame clones and omits some. The data show 90,000 to 150,000 clones, approximately 86% seen once. The table lists this clone with a count of one. Sample: PBMCs. This chain connects TRBV27 to TRBJ1-6; no clear D gene. The TCR was taken from a man between 18 and 29 years old in good health and CMV-seropositive. DNA of the CDR3: TGTGCCAGCAGTTTATATCTCCCCCATAATTCACCCCTCCACTTT. It specifies CASSLYLPHNSPLHF.